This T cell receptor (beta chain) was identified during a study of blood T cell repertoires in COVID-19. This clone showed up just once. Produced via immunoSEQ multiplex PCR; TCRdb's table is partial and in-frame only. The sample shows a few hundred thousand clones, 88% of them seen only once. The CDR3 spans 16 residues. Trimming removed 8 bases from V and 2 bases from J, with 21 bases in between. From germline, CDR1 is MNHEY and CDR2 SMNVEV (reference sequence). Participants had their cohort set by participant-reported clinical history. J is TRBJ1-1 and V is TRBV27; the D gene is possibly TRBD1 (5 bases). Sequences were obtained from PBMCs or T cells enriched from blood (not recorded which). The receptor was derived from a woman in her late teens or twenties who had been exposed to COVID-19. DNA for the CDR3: TGTGCCAGCCGTCCGAGGGTTCTGGGGACTAACACTGAAGCTTTCTTT. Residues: CASRPRVLGTNTEAFF.